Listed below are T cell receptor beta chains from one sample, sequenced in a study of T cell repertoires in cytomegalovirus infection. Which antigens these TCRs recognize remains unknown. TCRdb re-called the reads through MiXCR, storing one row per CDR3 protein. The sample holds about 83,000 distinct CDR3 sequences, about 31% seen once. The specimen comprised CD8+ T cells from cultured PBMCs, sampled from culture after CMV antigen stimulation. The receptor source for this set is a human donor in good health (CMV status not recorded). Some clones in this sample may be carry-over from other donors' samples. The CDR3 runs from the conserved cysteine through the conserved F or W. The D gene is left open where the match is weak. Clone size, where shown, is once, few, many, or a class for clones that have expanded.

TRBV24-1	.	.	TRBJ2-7	CATSDAYEQYF	TGTGCCACCAGTGACGCCTACGAGCAGTACTTC
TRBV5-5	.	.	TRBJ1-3	CASRRTELSGNTIYF	TGTGCCAGCAGGAGAACAGAGCTCTCTGGAAACACCATATATTTT
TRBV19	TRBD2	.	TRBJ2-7	CATKERGYYYEQYF	TGTGCCACTAAGGAGCGGGGCTACTACTACGAGCAGTACTTC
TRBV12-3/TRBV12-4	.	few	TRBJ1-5	CASSFYGLNQPQHF	TGTGCCAGCAGTTTCTACGGCCTCAATCAGCCCCAGCATTTT
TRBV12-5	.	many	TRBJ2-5	CASGAPGVSSGETQYF	TGTGCTAGTGGTGCCCCCGGCGTTTCATCAGGGGAGACCCAGTACTTC
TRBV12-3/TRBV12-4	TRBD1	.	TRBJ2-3	CASSFGELGGQFTDTQYF	TGTGCCAGCAGTTTTGGGGAGTTAGGGGGACAGTTCACAGATACGCAGTATTTT
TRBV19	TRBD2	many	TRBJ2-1	CASSIIVERGGHNEQFF	TGTGCCAGTAGTATTATCGTCGAGCGGGGGGGCCACAATGAGCAGTTCTTC
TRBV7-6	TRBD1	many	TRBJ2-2	CASSPDRGRTGELFF	TGTGCCAGCAGCCCCGACAGGGGGCGGACCGGGGAGCTGTTTTTT
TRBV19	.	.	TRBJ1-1	CASSIDRSGFTEAFF	TGTGCCAGTAGTATTGACAGGAGCGGGTTTACTGAAGCTTTCTTT
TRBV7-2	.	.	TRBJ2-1	CASSPFSDEQFF	TGTGCCAGCAGCCCCTTTAGCGATGAGCAGTTCTTC
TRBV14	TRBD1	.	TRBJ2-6	CASSHDHRDRVLGANVLTF	TGTGCCAGCAGCCACGATCATAGGGACAGGGTGTTGGGGGCCAACGTCCTGACTTTC
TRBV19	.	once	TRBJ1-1	CASSPWSGSTEAFF	TGTGCCAGTAGTCCCTGGTCGGGAAGCACTGAAGCTTTCTTT
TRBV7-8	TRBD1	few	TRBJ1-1	CASSPIGDSAFEAFF	TGTGCCAGCAGCCCTATTGGGGACAGTGCCTTTGAAGCTTTCTTT
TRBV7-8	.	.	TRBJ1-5	CASSLRGTTGLDGNQPQHF	TGTGCCAGCAGCCTTAGGGGGACCACAGGGTTGGATGGCAATCAGCCCCAGCATTTT
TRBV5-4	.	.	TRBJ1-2	CASSFPGTDYGYTF	TGTGCCAGCAGCTTTCCCGGGACTGACTATGGCTACACCTTC
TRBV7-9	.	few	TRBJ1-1	CASSSWTQVGTEAFF	TGTGCCAGCAGCTCATGGACTCAAGTGGGCACTGAAGCTTTCTTT
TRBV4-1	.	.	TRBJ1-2	CASSQDWGQNYGYTF	TGCGCCAGCAGCCAAGATTGGGGGCAGAACTATGGCTACACCTTC
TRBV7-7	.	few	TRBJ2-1	CASSAAGTSFYNEQFF	TGTGCCAGCAGCGCGGCCGGGACTTCCTTCTACAATGAGCAGTTCTTC
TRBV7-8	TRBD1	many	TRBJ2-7	CASSWTGQSYEQYF	TGTGCCAGCAGCTGGACGGGACAGAGTTACGAGCAGTACTTC
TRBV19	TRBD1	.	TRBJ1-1	CASSERDREWNTEAFF	TGTGCCAGTAGTGAGCGGGACAGGGAATGGAACACTGAAGCTTTCTTT
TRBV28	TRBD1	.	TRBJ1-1	CASSLTGTVENTEAFF	TGTGCCAGCAGTTTGACCGGGACAGTAGAGAACACTGAAGCTTTCTTT
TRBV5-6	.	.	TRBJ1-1	CASSLATGGEAFF	TGTGCCAGCAGCTTGGCGACAGGAGGAGAAGCTTTCTTT
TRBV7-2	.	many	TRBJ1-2	CASRDGVNYGYTF	TGTGCCAGCCGGGACGGAGTAAACTATGGCTACACCTTC
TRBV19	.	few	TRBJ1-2	CASRELPLFNYGYTF	TGTGCCAGCCGGGAACTACCCCTTTTTAACTATGGCTACACCTTC
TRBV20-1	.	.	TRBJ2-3	CSARSYRGTDTQYF	TGCAGTGCTAGATCATACAGGGGCACAGATACGCAGTATTTT
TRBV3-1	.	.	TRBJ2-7	CASSQEGTARFRYEQYF	TGTGCCAGCAGCCAAGAGGGTACAGCCCGTTTTAGGTACGAGCAGTACTTC
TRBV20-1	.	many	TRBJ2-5	CSALGRDQGTQYF	TGCAGTGCCTTGGGTCGCGACCAAGGGACCCAGTACTTC
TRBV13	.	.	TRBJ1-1	CASSFSRRTNTEAFF	TGTGCCAGCAGCTTCTCCCGACGGACGAACACTGAAGCTTTCTTT
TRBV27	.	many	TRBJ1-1	CASRGVNTEAFF	TGTGCCTCACGGGGAGTGAACACTGAAGCTTTCTTT
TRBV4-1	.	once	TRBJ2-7	CASSQEEGYEQYF	TGCGCCAGCAGCCAAGAAGAGGGCTACGAGCAGTACTTC
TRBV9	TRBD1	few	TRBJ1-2	CASSTGQLNGYTF	TGTGCCAGCAGCACGGGACAGCTAAATGGCTACACCTTC
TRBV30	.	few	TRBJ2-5	CAHEKDGETQYF	TGTGCACACGAAAAAGACGGAGAGACCCAGTACTTC
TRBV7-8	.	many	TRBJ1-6	CASSLERNSPLHF	TGTGCCAGCAGCTTAGAAAGAAATTCACCCCTCCACTTT
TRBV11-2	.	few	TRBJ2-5	CASSYAPGQDKYF	TGTGCCAGCAGCTATGCTCCGGGTCAAGACAAGTACTTC
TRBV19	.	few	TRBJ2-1	CASSIVQAHNEQFF	TGTGCCAGTAGTATAGTCCAAGCCCACAATGAGCAGTTCTTC
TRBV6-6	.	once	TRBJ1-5	CASSYSIGTSNQPQHF	TGTGCCAGCAGTTACTCGATTGGAACTTCAAATCAGCCCCAGCATTTT
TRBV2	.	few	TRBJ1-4	CASKGGTPGGKLFF	TGTGCCAGCAAGGGGGGGACCCCCGGAGGAAAACTGTTTTTT
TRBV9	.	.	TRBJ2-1	CASSVYAEGNEQFF	TGTGCCAGCAGCGTATACGCGGAGGGCAATGAGCAGTTCTTC
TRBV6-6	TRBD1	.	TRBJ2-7	CASSTITDRGPLYEQYF	TGTGCCAGCAGTACCATCACGGACAGGGGGCCCCTCTACGAGCAGTACTTC
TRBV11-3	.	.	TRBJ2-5	CASSLGSGETQYF	TGTGCCAGCAGCTTAGGCTCAGGGGAGACCCAGTACTTC
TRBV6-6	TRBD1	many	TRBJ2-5	CASSQTGVETQYF	TGTGCCAGCAGTCAAACAGGGGTAGAGACCCAGTACTTC
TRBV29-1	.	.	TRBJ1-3	CSVVGGSGNTIYF	TGCAGCGTTGTAGGAGGGAGTGGAAACACCATATATTTT
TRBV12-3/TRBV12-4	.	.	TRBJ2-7	CASTWVAGRGYSLDEQYF	TGTGCCAGCACTTGGGTGGCAGGACGGGGTTATTCACTAGACGAGCAGTACTTC